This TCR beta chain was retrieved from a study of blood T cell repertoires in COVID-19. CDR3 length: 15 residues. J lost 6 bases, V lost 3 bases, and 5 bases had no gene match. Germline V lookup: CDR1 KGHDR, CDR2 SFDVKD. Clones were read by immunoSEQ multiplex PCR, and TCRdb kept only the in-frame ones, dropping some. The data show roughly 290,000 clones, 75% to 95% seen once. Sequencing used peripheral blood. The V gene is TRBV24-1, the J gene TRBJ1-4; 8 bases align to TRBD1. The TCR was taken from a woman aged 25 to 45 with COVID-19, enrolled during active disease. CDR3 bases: TGTGCCACCAGTGATGCTGGACAGGGCGATGAAAAACTGTTTTTT. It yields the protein CATSDAGQGDEKLFF.